The rows below give T cell receptor beta chains drawn from one sample of a study of blood T cell repertoires in COVID-19. The assay was immunoSEQ multiplex PCR, and TCRdb's table has in-frame clones only and misses some. The sample shows a few hundred thousand clones, approximately 88% of them seen only once. The sample was peripheral blood. Receptors originate from a man aged 45 to 65 with acute or convalescent COVID-19. Each CDR3 is given with its conserved first and last residue. A D gene is named only where the DNA matches it firmly. Expanded clones are given a class, and other clones once, few, many or no size at all.

J gene | D gene | V gene | clone size | CDR3 protein | CDR3 DNA
TRBJ2-7 | TRBD1 | TRBV5-1 | - | CASSHRDSYEQYF | TGCGCCAGCAGCCACCGGGACAGCTACGAGCAGTACTTC
TRBJ2-3 | - | TRBV9 | - | CASSVAPTIWDTQYF | TGTGCCAGCAGCGTAGCCCCGACAATATGGGATACGCAGTATTTT
TRBJ2-6 | - | TRBV11-1 | - | CASSSQTAGANVLTF | TGTGCCAGCAGCTCACAGACAGCGGGGGCCAACGTCCTGACTTTC
TRBJ1-1 | - | TRBV12-5 | - | CASGRQANTEAFF | TGTGCTAGTGGCCGTCAAGCGAACACTGAAGCTTTCTTT
TRBJ2-1 | - | TRBV6-5 | few | CASSYTPRNEQFF | TGTGCCAGCAGTTACACTCCGAGGAATGAGCAGTTCTTC
TRBJ1-6 | - | TRBV10-2 | - | CASSVRGFNSPLHF | TGCGCCAGCAGTGTCAGAGGGTTTAATTCACCCCTCCACTTT
TRBJ2-5 | TRBD2 | TRBV14 | - | CASSPFLAGGETQYF | TGTGCCAGCAGCCCGTTCCTAGCGGGGGGAGAGACCCAGTACTTC
TRBJ2-3 | TRBD2 | TRBV27 | - | CASRLAGGTDTQYF | TGTGCCAGCCGTCTCGCCGGGGGGACAGATACGCAGTATTTT
TRBJ2-1 | TRBD2 | TRBV5-1 | - | CASSFLAGDSYNEQFF | TGCGCCAGCAGCTTTCTAGCGGGGGACTCCTACAATGAGCAGTTCTTC
TRBJ2-1 | TRBD1 | TRBV19 | few | CATGQSLYNEQFF | TGTGCCACGGGACAGAGCCTCTACAATGAGCAGTTCTTC
TRBJ1-4 | - | TRBV3-1/TRBV3-2 | once | CASSHASGTANEKLFF | TGTGCCAGCAGCCATGCCTCAGGAACAGCTAATGAAAAACTGTTTTTT
TRBJ2-2 | TRBD1 | TRBV10-3 | - | CAISRLTGIPGELFF | TGTGCCATCAGCCGTCTGACAGGGATCCCCGGGGAGCTGTTTTTT
TRBJ2-1 | - | TRBV14 | - | CASSQDTDWEQFF | TGTGCCAGCAGCCAAGACACGGACTGGGAGCAGTTCTTC
TRBJ1-5 | - | TRBV10-2 | few | CASRDSSNQPQHF | TGCGCCAGCAGGGACAGTTCCAATCAGCCCCAGCATTTT
TRBJ1-4 | - | TRBV21-1 | once | CASSKSWDRGNEKLFF | TGTGCCAGCAGCAAATCATGGGACAGGGGAAATGAAAAACTGTTTTTT
TRBJ1-5 | - | TRBV11-2 | - | CASSFGEREPQHF | TGTGCCAGCAGCTTCGGGGAGAGGGAGCCCCAGCATTTT
TRBJ1-4 | TRBD1 | TRBV29-1 | - | CSVPNPRDSGNEKLFF | TGCAGCGTTCCAAACCCCCGGGACAGCGGAAATGAAAAACTGTTTTTT
TRBJ2-1 | - | TRBV7-9 | - | CASSLAVDNEQFF | TGTGCCAGCAGCCTGGCGGTGGACAATGAGCAGTTCTTC
TRBJ1-2 | - | TRBV30 | - | CAWSVVARWGYTF | TGTGCCTGGAGTGTAGTGGCCCGCTGGGGCTACACCTTC
TRBJ2-3 | TRBD2 | TRBV24-1 | - | CATSDPTSGGAGDTQYF | TGTGCCACCAGTGATCCCACTAGCGGGGGGGCAGGGGATACGCAGTATTTT
TRBJ2-5 | TRBD2 | TRBV5-4 | few | CASSSTSGMAGETQYF | TGTGCCAGCAGCAGCACTAGCGGCATGGCGGGGGAGACCCAGTACTTC
TRBJ2-5 | TRBD2 | TRBV5-5 | - | CASSLSLAGALQETQYF | TGTGCCAGCAGCTTGTCACTAGCGGGTGCACTACAAGAGACCCAGTACTTC
TRBJ1-2 | - | TRBV6-5 | - | CAIHQGTVNYGYTF | TGTGCCATTCACCAGGGCACAGTTAACTATGGCTACACCTTC
TRBJ1-6 | - | TRBV11-2 | - | CASSLRIGNSPLHF | TGTGCCAGCAGCTTACGCATCGGTAATTCACCCCTCCACTTT
TRBJ2-7 | - | TRBV21-1 | - | CASSKREDRGRYEQYF | TGTGCCAGCAGCAAAAGGGAGGACAGGGGGCGGTACGAGCAGTACTTC
TRBJ2-2 | TRBD1 | TRBV3-1/TRBV3-2 | - | CASSQGRGGRLFF | TGTGCCAGCAGCCAAGGAAGAGGGGGCAGGCTGTTTTTT
TRBJ2-7 | TRBD1 | TRBV10-3 | - | CAISDRGRGQYEQYF | TGTGCCATCAGTGATCGGGGCAGGGGGCAGTACGAGCAGTACTTC
TRBJ2-5 | - | TRBV3-1/TRBV3-2 | - | CASSQELEETQYF | TGTGCCAGCAGCCAAGAACTAGAAGAGACCCAGTACTTC
TRBJ1-1 | TRBD1 | TRBV4-1 | - | CASSLDRGREAFF | TGCGCCAGCAGCCTCGACAGGGGGAGGGAAGCTTTCTTT
TRBJ1-5 | - | TRBV2 | - | CASGQYQPQHF | TGTGCCAGCGGTCAGTACCAGCCCCAGCATTTT
TRBJ1-4 | - | TRBV6-5 | - | CASSYFGSDEKLFF | TGTGCCAGCAGTTACTTCGGGTCGGATGAAAAACTGTTTTTT
TRBJ1-6 | - | TRBV7-8 | - | CASSLGSTNSPLHF | TGTGCCAGCAGCTTAGGGTCTACTAATTCACCCCTCCACTTT
TRBJ1-6 | TRBD1 | TRBV7-8 | - | CASSLSRGGTAHF | TGTGCCAGCAGCTTAAGTAGGGGCGGGACAGCTCACTTT
TRBJ2-3 | - | TRBV5-5 | - | CASSSPPGGQGADTQYF | TGTGCCAGCAGCTCCCCCCCCGGGGGGCAAGGGGCAGATACGCAGTATTTT
TRBJ1-1 | - | TRBV6-5 | - | CASSPGVVNTEAFF | TGTGCCAGCAGTCCGGGGGTAGTGAACACTGAAGCTTTCTTT
TRBJ1-3 | - | TRBV30 | - | CAWSVSPILRHSGNTIYF | TGTGCCTGGAGTGTCTCCCCCATCTTACGACACTCTGGAAACACCATATATTTT
TRBJ2-1 | - | TRBV21-1 | - | CASSKVGLGEQFF | TGTGCCAGCAGCAAAGTAGGACTAGGGGAGCAGTTCTTC
TRBJ2-7 | - | TRBV5-1 | - | CASSLETRGEQYF | TGCGCCAGCAGCTTGGAAACGAGAGGCGAGCAGTACTTC
TRBJ1-4 | TRBD1 | TRBV30 | - | CAWRRTGGEKLFF | TGTGCCTGGAGGCGGACAGGAGGGGAAAAACTGTTTTTT
TRBJ2-5 | - | TRBV5-6 | - | CASSFYRARETQYF | TGTGCCAGCAGCTTTTACAGGGCTCGAGAGACCCAGTACTTC
TRBJ1-2 | TRBD1 | TRBV15 | - | CATSALAGGGVVWYGYTF | TGTGCCACGTCCGCCCTCGCGGGAGGGGGCGTAGTATGGTATGGCTACACCTTC
TRBJ2-2 | TRBD1 | TRBV19 | - | CASSGWTGVTGELFF | TGTGCCAGTAGTGGATGGACAGGGGTAACCGGGGAGCTGTTTTTT